These 32 T cell receptor beta chains were all obtained from the same sample, sequenced in a study of T cells in placental villitis. Overall study findings and caveats: Villitis of unknown etiology placentae had higher clonality than controls, median roughly 0.057 versus 0.006.

These receptors have no identified antigens. Sequencing used immunoSEQ v4. Using immunoSEQ multiplex PCR, the repertoire was profiled, and TCRdb retains in-frame clones only, with some absent. This table holds about 1,500 clones, 76% found once. The sample comprised placental tissue containing maternal and fetal cells. The source of these receptors is a human patient with villitis of unknown etiology; the placental T cells may come from both mother and fetus.

A single count supports this clone. The chain combines TRBV27 with TRBJ1-2; D not resolved. Trimming removed 1 base from V and 4 bases from J, with 7 bases in between. The germline CDR1 and CDR2 sequences are MNHEY and SMNVEV (reference sequence). The CDR3 is 13 amino acids. In DNA, the CDR3 is TGTGCCAGCAGTTTATATGGCCTCTATGGCTACACCTTC. Amino acids: CASSLYGLYGYTF.

The rearrangement joins TRBV19 to TRBJ1-5; 9 nucleotides match TRBD1. V lost 6 bases, J lost 0 bases, and 15 bases stayed unmatched. Germline CDR1 is LNHDA and CDR2 is SQIVND (reference sequence). The CDR3 totals 19 residues. CDR3 amino acids: CASRWDRVSGVDSNQPQHF. The CDR3 DNA is TGTGCCAGTAGATGGGACAGGGTCTCAGGAGTGGATAGCAATCAGCCCCAGCATTTT.

The chain combines TRBV4-1 with TRBJ1-5; 11 positions agree with TRBD1. Trimming at V came to 4 bases and at J to 6 bases, leaving 2 bases not matched to a gene. Germline lookup yields CDR1 MGHRA and CDR2 YSYEKL. The CDR3 consists of 14 residues. The chain's CDR3 is CASSLGTGGQPQHF. In DNA form, the CDR3 reads TGCGCCAGCAGCCTGGGGACAGGGGGTCAGCCCCAGCATTTT.

V usage is TRBV28 and J usage is TRBJ2-7, with TRBD2 matching over 8 bases. Per germline, CDR1 MDHEN and CDR2 SYDVKM. The CDR3 has 16 amino acids. V shed 4 bases and J 0 bases; nucleotides not matched to a gene: 8. CDR3 nucleotide sequence: TGTGCCAGCAGTTCAATGACACTAGCGGTCTCCTACGAGCAGTACTTC. Residues: CASSSMTLAVSYEQYF.

The chain links TRBV3-1 (or the pseudogene TRBV3-2) to TRBJ2-2; a possible D gene is TRBD1 (5 bases). CDR1 is LGHDT and CDR2 is YNNKEL in the germline V gene (reference sequence). This CDR3 is 16 amino acids long. V was pared by 4 bases and J by 5 bases, with 17 bases between. The CDR3 sequence is CASSPTGSGLTGELFF. CDR3 in DNA: TGTGCCAGCAGCCCTACAGGTTCAGGCTTGACCGGGGAGCTGTTTTTT.

Notes on this clone: At the DNA level, this CDR3 is encoded by other sequences in the same sample as well. This chain joins TRBV5-6 and TRBJ1-2; D ambiguous. The CDR3 length is 13 residues. Per the germline V gene, CDR1 is SGHDT and CDR2 is YYEEEE. Trimming shortened V by 4 bases and J by 7 bases, and 14 bases separated the two germline ends. In nucleotides, the CDR3 is TGTGCCAGCAGCCAGGATCTAGAGCGTGGCTACACCTTC. This sequence encodes CASSQDLERGYTF. Full variable domain (remainder filled in from reference TRBV5-6 and TRBJ1-2): DAGVTQSPTHLIKTRGQQVTLRCSPKSGHDTVSWYQQALGQGPQFIFQYYEEEERQRGNFPDRFSGHQFPNYSSELNVNALLLGDSALYLCASSQDLERGYTFGSGTRLTVV.

The gene calls are TRBV15 and TRBJ2-2; no clear D gene. The germline V and J ends were trimmed by 0 bases and 2 bases, with 7 bases remaining between them. The germline V gene has CDR1 LNHNV and CDR2 YYDKDF (reference sequence). The CDR3 is 15 amino acids. CDR3 sequence: CATSREGSNTGELFF. The CDR3 DNA sequence: TGTGCCACCAGCAGAGAGGGCAGTAACACCGGGGAGCTGTTTTTT.

This clone occurred once. The rearrangement links TRBV19 to TRBJ1-4; D not certain. CDR1 is LNHDA and CDR2 is SQIVND in the germline V gene (reference sequence). The CDR3 extends over 11 amino acids. The V end was cut by 7 bases, the J end by 8 bases, with 8 bases between. CDR3 residues: CASTLGEKLFF. The CDR3 DNA is TGTGCCAGTACTTTGGGAGAAAAACTGTTTTTT. Full variable domain (rest looked up from reference TRBV19 and TRBJ1-4): DGGITQSPKYLFRKEGQNVTLSCEQNLNHDAMYWYRQDPGQGLRLIYYSQIVNDFQKGDIAEGYSVSREKKESFPLTVTSAQKNPTAFYLCASTLGEKLFFGSGTQLSVL.

This sequence joins TRBV5-1 and TRBJ2-3; D uncertain. Trimming removed 0 bases at V and 5 bases at J, with 10 bases between. Germline CDR1 is SGHRS and CDR2 is YFSETQ. The CDR3 runs to 14 residues. This CDR3 reads CASSLADIRDTQYF. CDR3 nucleotide sequence: TGCGCCAGCAGCTTGGCCGACATTAGAGATACGCAGTATTTT.

The chain employs TRBV7-2 and TRBJ2-1, with 8 bases aligning to TRBD2. This CDR3 has 15 residues. V shed 4 bases and J 1 base; nucleotides not matched to a gene: 3. Per the germline V gene, CDR1 is SGHTA and CDR2 is FQGNSA. The CDR3 sequence: CASSSLAASYNEQFF. The CDR3, as DNA: TGTGCCAGCAGCTCACTAGCGGCGTCCTACAATGAGCAGTTCTTC.

This sequence joins TRBV27 and TRBJ2-7; no clear D. V lost 8 bases to trimming and J lost 0 bases, with 14 bases between them. CDR1 and CDR2 (germline): MNHEY, SMNVEV (reference sequence). This CDR3 spans 14 amino acids. Here the CDR3 DNA reads TGTGCCAGCTCACCTCAGGTCCTCTCCTACGAGCAGTACTTC. Amino acids: CASSPQVLSYEQYF.

The genes are TRBV6-5 and TRBJ1-2; TRBD1 is a possible D gene (6 bases). The V gene lost 0 bases and the J gene lost 6 bases, with 14 bases spanning the gap. The CDR3 totals 15 residues. Germline assignment: CDR1 MNHEY and CDR2 SVGAGI. As DNA, the CDR3 is TGTGCCAGCAGTTACTCCCGAACAGGGCTTGATGGCTACACCTTC. Translated: CASSYSRTGLDGYTF.

The chain couples TRBV7-9 to TRBJ1-2; tentative D call: TRBD1 (5 bases). Trimming shortened V by 5 bases and J by 7 bases, and 11 bases separated the two germline ends. This CDR3 is built from 12 residues. CDR1 is SEHNR and CDR2 is FQNEAQ in the germline V gene (reference sequence). The CDR3 is CASSPHRFGYTF. CDR3 coding DNA: TGTGCCAGCAGCCCCCACAGGTTTGGCTACACCTTC.

The chain is built from TRBV7-2 and TRBJ2-1, with 10 bases fitting TRBD2. From germline, CDR1 is SGHTA and CDR2 FQGNSA. V gave up 4 bases and J gave up 7 bases; unmatched junction bases: 7. The CDR3 is 15 residues long. The CDR3 here is CASSSIAGGGNEQFF. CDR3 bases: TGTGCCAGCAGCTCAATAGCGGGAGGCGGGAATGAGCAGTTCTTC.

The sample holds one count of this clone. The V gene is TRBV6-2 or TRBV6-3, the J gene TRBJ2-1; tentatively, D is TRBD1 or TRBD2 (6 bases each). The V end lost 1 base, the J end lost 5 bases, and 15 bases lay between the germline ends. This CDR3 is 16 amino acids long. Germline V lookup: CDR1 MNHEY, CDR2 SVGEGT. CDR3 DNA sequence: TGTGCCAGCAGTTACTTAGCGGAAGGGGACAACAATGAGCAGTTCTTC. Translation gives CASSYLAEGDNNEQFF.

The V and J genes are TRBV19 and TRBJ2-6; 8 nucleotides align to TRBD1. J lost 1 base, V lost 7 bases, and 12 bases had no gene match. The CDR3 is made up of 18 amino acids. Germline V gene sequence: CDR1 LNHDA, CDR2 SQIVND (reference sequence). The CDR3 region is CASKGLGTGKSGANVLTF. The CDR3 nucleotides are TGTGCCAGTAAGGGGTTGGGGACAGGAAAATCTGGGGCCAACGTCCTGACTTTC.

The J gene is TRBJ1-1, the V gene TRBV20-1; D possibly corresponds to TRBD1 (5 bases). V lost 2 bases and J lost 4, with 5 bases in between. The germline V gene has CDR1 DFQATT and CDR2 SNEGSKA (reference sequence). This CDR3 is built from 11 residues. CDR3: CSARQGTEAFF. The CDR3 nucleotides are TGCAGTGCTAGACAGGGCACTGAAGCTTTCTTT.

As for this clone: The junction shows a germline mismatch at one end, possibly a read error. This chain joins TRBV12-3 or TRBV12-4 and TRBJ1-5; D remains ambiguous. This CDR3 is built from 13 residues. The CDR3, as DNA: TGTGCCAGTAGTTCGGACAGCAATCAGCCCCAGCATTTT. Its translation: CASSSDSNQPQHF.

The V call is TRBV13, the J call TRBJ2-5; no reliable D call. This CDR3 spans 14 amino acids. V was trimmed by 3 bases and J by 4 bases, leaving 12 bases between them. Per germline, CDR1 PRHDT and CDR2 FYEKMQ (reference sequence). This CDR3 is CASSFRSLGETQYF. The CDR3, as DNA: TGTGCCAGCAGCTTTAGGAGCTTGGGAGAGACCCAGTACTTC.

The genes are TRBV5-1 and TRBJ1-4; 9 bases align to TRBD1. CDR3 length: 16 amino acids. Looked up from germline, CDR1 is SGHRS and CDR2 is YFSETQ. V lost 2 bases and J lost 3; bases outside the gene matches: 5. The CDR3 here is CASSLQGATANEKLFF. The CDR3, as DNA: TGCGCCAGCAGCTTACAGGGGGCGACAGCTAATGAAAAACTGTTTTTT.

The V and J genes are TRBV3-1 (or the pseudogene TRBV3-2) and TRBJ2-1; D ambiguous. CDR1 is LGHDT and CDR2 is YNNKEL in the germline V gene (reference sequence). This CDR3 has 11 residues. V lost 4 bases and J 8 bases, leaving 6 bases between the germline ends. Here the CDR3 DNA reads TGTGCCAGCAGCCGCCTAGATGAGCAGTTCTTC. Translation gives CASSRLDEQFF.

The chain has TRBV20-1 and TRBJ1-2; D ambiguous. The CDR3 contains 11 residues. From germline, CDR1 is DFQATT and CDR2 SNEGSKA (reference sequence). V was cut by 1 base and J by 5 bases, with 5 bases left in between. In nucleotides, the CDR3 is TGCAGTGCTAGAGGGGCATATGGCTACACCTTC. Translation gives CSARGAYGYTF.

The chain uses TRBV20-1 and TRBJ1-2, with D unclear. CDR3 length: 11 amino acids. Trimming shortened V by 4 bases and J by 0 bases, and 3 bases separated the two germline ends. Germline V gene sequence: CDR1 DFQATT, CDR2 SNEGSKA (reference sequence). Here the CDR3 reads CSATANYGYTF. The CDR3 DNA is TGCAGTGCTACAGCTAACTATGGCTACACCTTC.

V usage is TRBV2 and J usage is TRBJ1-3; D is perhaps TRBD1 (6 bases). V shed 4 bases and J shed 0 bases, with 7 bases lying between them. CDR1 and CDR2 from the germline V gene are SNHLY and FYNNEI. The CDR3 has 14 amino acids. For the CDR3, the DNA is TGTGCCAGCAGTGGGACAGCCTCTGGAAACACCATATATTTT. Translation gives CASSGTASGNTIYF.

This CDR3 is CASSLETSYEQYF. The CDR3 DNA reads TGTGCCAGCAGCTTAGAAACTAGCTACGAGCAGTACTTC. V is TRBV11-2 and J is TRBJ2-7, with a tentative D call TRBD2 (5 bases). The CDR3 is 13 residues long. Looked up from germline, CDR1 is SGHAT and CDR2 is FQNNGV. V dropped 0 bases and J dropped 3 bases, with 6 bases sitting between them.

This clone has a handful of counts. The chain recombines TRBV19 with TRBJ2-3, with D perhaps TRBD2 (6 bases). This CDR3 is built from 14 residues. Germline V gene sequence: CDR1 LNHDA, CDR2 SQIVND (reference sequence). Trimming cost V 1 base and J 3 bases, with 8 bases left between them. CDR3 amino acids: CASSIGGLTDTQYF. For the CDR3, the DNA is TGTGCCAGTAGTATAGGGGGACTGACAGATACGCAGTATTTT.

The chain recombines TRBV5-1 with TRBJ2-2; TRBD2 agrees at 12 bases. V was clipped by 5 bases and J by 0 bases; unmatched bases: 11. Germline lookup yields CDR1 SGHRS and CDR2 YFSETQ. The CDR3 has 19 amino acids. CDR3: CASRFRLAGGIANTGELFF. The CDR3 DNA follows: TGCGCCAGCAGGTTTCGGCTAGCGGGAGGGATAGCGAACACCGGGGAGCTGTTTTTT.

V is TRBV7-9 and J is TRBJ2-1, with D uncertain. Germline assignment: CDR1 SEHNR and CDR2 FQNEAQ (reference sequence). Trimming stripped 2 bases from V and 4 bases from J, with 9 bases between. The CDR3 spans 14 residues. CDR3 loop: CASSLLISYNEQFF. CDR3 DNA sequence: TGTGCCAGCAGCTTACTCATCTCGTACAATGAGCAGTTCTTC.

The V and J genes are TRBV5-6 and TRBJ2-5; D is undetermined. Trimming removed 6 bases from V and 5 bases from J, with 17 bases in between. Germline CDR1 and CDR2: SGHDT and YYEEEE. The CDR3 spans 14 residues. CDR3 region: CASNKDIFRETQYF. The CDR3, as DNA: TGTGCCAGCAACAAAGATATCTTTCGGGAGACCCAGTACTTC.

This rearrangement joins TRBV6-5 to TRBJ1-1; D may be TRBD1 (6 bases). CDR3 length: 15 amino acids. V lost 0 bases and J lost 1, with 9 bases in between. Germline loops: CDR1 MNHEY, CDR2 SVGAGI. The CDR3 DNA reads as TGTGCCAGCAGTTACTCTCCGGGACAGAACACTGAAGCTTTCTTT. Translation: CASSYSPGQNTEAFF.

This chain joins TRBV9 and TRBJ2-3, with D perhaps TRBD1 (5 bases). Trimming cost V 0 bases and J 4 bases, with 6 bases left between them. In germline, CDR1 is SGDLS, CDR2 YYNGEE. This CDR3 has 13 residues. The CDR3 sequence is CASSVEGPDTQYF. CDR3 sequence (DNA): TGTGCCAGCAGCGTAGAGGGGCCAGATACGCAGTATTTT.

About this clone itself: A read error may produce the germline difference seen at one junction end. The rearrangement links TRBV6-5 to TRBJ2-5; possible D gene TRBD2, 6 bases. The CDR3 runs to 15 residues. Germline CDR1 and CDR2: MNHEY and SVGAGI. The CDR3 loop reads CTSSSEDGSQETQYF. The DNA of the CDR3 is TGTACCAGCAGTTCGGAGGACGGGAGCCAAGAGACCCAGTACTTC.